The 27 T cell receptor beta chains below all came from one sample that was sequenced in a study of memory CD4+ T cells and cytomegalovirus serostatus. The sort gate was single viable CD3+CD4+CD8-CD45RO+ cells for memory CD4+ T cells. The assay was immunoSEQ multiplex PCR, and TCRdb's table has in-frame clones only and misses some. This sample has around 53,000 clones, with around four fifths found just once. The sample was memory CD4+ T cells from blood. The receptors derive from an adult in good health and CMV-seropositive.

The CDR3 nucleotides are TGTGCCAGCAGCCGGGAGGAGGGGCAAAAGACCCAGTACTTC. Protein: CASSREEGQKTQYF. The V call is TRBV7-2, the J call TRBJ2-5, with TRBD2 identical over 7 bases. The J segment lost 6 bases and the V segment lost 5 bases, leaving 9 bases of the junction unmatched. This CDR3 has 14 amino acids. Germline assignment: CDR1 SGHTA and CDR2 FQGNSA.

This clone was picked up one time. V and J are TRBV13 and TRBJ1-2; 7 bases are a match to TRBD1. The length of the CDR3 is 13 residues. Germline-derived CDR1 and CDR2 are PRHDT and FYEKMQ (reference sequence). J was trimmed by 7 bases and V by 4 bases; bases with no gene match: 6. The CDR3 DNA reads TGTGCCAGCAGCTCAGGAGGGGGCGTTGGCTACACCTTC. It is translated as CASSSGGGVGYTF.

This chain uses TRBV6-6 with TRBJ1-5; a weak D match, TRBD1 (6 bases). CDR1 is MNHNY, CDR2 SVGAGI, per germline (reference sequence). This CDR3 is built from 15 residues. V was cut by 7 bases and J by 4 bases, with 17 bases left in between. Here the CDR3 DNA reads TGTGCCAGCACAGGGACACAAAGTTATAATCAGCCCCAGCATTTT. This codes for CASTGTQSYNQPQHF.

V and J are TRBV7-9 and TRBJ1-1, with a tentative D call TRBD1 (6 bases). This CDR3 has 17 residues. With 1 base removed from V and 2 bases from J, the gap between germline ends came to 17 bases. The germline V gene encodes CDR1 SEHNR and CDR2 FQNEAQ (reference sequence). The CDR3 here is CASSLGGAFRRNTEAFF. DNA of the CDR3: TGTGCCAGCAGCTTAGGGGGGGCATTCCGGCGTAACACTGAAGCTTTCTTT.

Here the CDR3 DNA reads TGTGCCAGCAGCCCCACAGGGTATGGCTACACCTTC. Encoded protein: CASSPTGYGYTF. The V gene is TRBV7-9, the J gene TRBJ1-2; weak D call: TRBD1 (6 bases). Trimming removed 5 bases at V and 5 bases at J, with 9 bases between. Germline values: CDR1 SEHNR, CDR2 FQNEAQ (reference sequence). This CDR3 comprises 12 residues.

This chain uses TRBV10-3 with TRBJ2-3; D unresolved. Germline CDR1 ENHRY, CDR2 SYGVKD. The CDR3 sequence is 15 residues long. The V and J ends lost 4 bases and 2 bases respectively, with 13 bases between them. The CDR3 sequence is CAISASVVLTDTQYF. The CDR3 coding sequence is TGTGCCATCAGTGCCTCGGTAGTGCTCACAGATACGCAGTATTTT.

This chain joins TRBV10-3 and TRBJ1-1, with 9 bases fitting TRBD1. J was trimmed by 5 bases and V by 6 bases; bases with no gene match: 13. Germline V lookup: CDR1 ENHRY, CDR2 SYGVKD. CDR3 length equals 16 residues. The CDR3 bases are TGTGCCATCAGGGAGGGACAGGGAGGTAAGGGGACTGAAGCTTTCTTT. Amino acids: CAIREGQGGKGTEAFF.

The chain couples TRBV6-5 to TRBJ2-7, with a weak D call TRBD1 (6 bases). Germline CDR1 is MNHEY and CDR2 is SVGAGI. Trimming took 3 bases from V and 9 from J, leaving 15 bases between them. This CDR3 is 13 amino acids long. For the CDR3, the DNA is TGTGCCAGCAGTTATGGGGGCCTGATGGGGCAGTACTTC. Translated: CASSYGGLMGQYF.

The V call is TRBV7-9, the J call TRBJ2-2; maybe TRBD1 (5 bases). This CDR3 region has 17 residues. V was clipped by 5 bases and J by 5 bases, with 21 bases between them. Germline V gives CDR1 SEHNR, CDR2 FQNEAQ (reference sequence). The CDR3 nucleotides are TGTGCCAGCAGCCGTCGCTCTGACAGCACGAGGACCGGGGAGCTGTTTTTT. Protein: CASSRRSDSTRTGELFF.

This clone was counted only a few times. The chain recombines TRBV18 with TRBJ2-4; D unclear. There are 13 residues in the CDR3. The V gene lost 6 bases and the J gene lost 5 bases, with 11 bases spanning the gap. CDR1 is KGHSH and CDR2 is LQKENI in the germline V gene. The CDR3 protein is CASSLPGQNIQYF. The CDR3 region has the DNA TGTGCCAGCTCCCTCCCCGGACAAAACATTCAGTACTTC.

This clone was counted a few times. This rearrangement joins TRBV9 to TRBJ1-5, with D unclear. The CDR3 has 14 residues. Per the germline V gene, CDR1 is SGDLS and CDR2 is YYNGEE. V was cut by 3 bases and J by 0 bases, with 7 bases left in between. The CDR3 sequence is CASSAKGSNQPQHF. The DNA of the CDR3 is TGTGCCAGCAGCGCTAAAGGTAGCAATCAGCCCCAGCATTTT.

The genes are TRBV6-1 and TRBJ2-3; 10 positions agree with TRBD2. J gave up 2 bases and V 2 bases, and 1 base lay outside the gene matches. The CDR3 covers 15 residues. CDR1 and CDR2 from the germline V gene are MNHNS and SASEGT. The CDR3 loop reads CASSELAGATDTQYF. The CDR3 DNA reads as TGTGCCAGCAGTGAACTAGCGGGGGCCACAGATACGCAGTATTTT.

The rearrangement uses TRBV5-1 and TRBJ2-1; perhaps TRBD2 as D (6 bases). The germline V gene encodes CDR1 SGHRS and CDR2 YFSETQ. Trimming cost V 2 bases and J 2 bases, with 11 bases left between them. This CDR3 is built from 15 residues. CDR3 residues: CASSFGGNTYNEQFF. The CDR3, as DNA: TGCGCCAGCAGCTTCGGCGGGAACACCTACAATGAGCAGTTCTTC.

This chain connects TRBV28 to TRBJ1-3; no definite D call. The CDR3 is 17 amino acids. The germline V and J ends were trimmed by 6 bases and 0 bases, with 18 bases remaining between them. Per the germline V gene, CDR1 is MDHEN and CDR2 is SYDVKM. The CDR3 loop is CASSIYGVPVSGNTIYF. CDR3 coding DNA: TGTGCCAGCAGCATTTACGGGGTCCCTGTCTCTGGAAACACCATATATTTT.

A note on this clone: The sample holds other DNA sequences that translate to the same CDR3. The V gene is TRBV27, the J gene TRBJ1-1; D call uncertain. CDR1 is MNHEY and CDR2 is SMNVEV in the germline V gene (reference sequence). V shed 4 bases and J shed 5 bases, with 14 bases lying between them. CDR3 length: 14 residues. CDR3 nucleotide sequence: TGTGCCAGCAGTTCGGTCTCAGGCAGGACTGAAGCTTTCTTT. As protein: CASSSVSGRTEAFF.

V gene TRBV28 combines with J gene TRBJ2-7; unclear D gene. Germline V CDR1 and CDR2: MDHEN, SYDVKM. The CDR3 is made up of 15 amino acids. V was pared by 3 bases and J by 0 bases, with 12 bases between. The CDR3 coding sequence is TGTGCCAGCAGTTTCAGTTATAGGAGCTCCTACGAGCAGTACTTC. Protein product: CASSFSYRSSYEQYF.

The chain has TRBV6-5 and TRBJ1-6; D is unclear. Germline values: CDR1 MNHEY, CDR2 SVGAGI. CDR3 size: 13 residues. CDR3 protein: CGVGRSYNSPLHF. The CDR3 nucleotides read TGTGGGGTGGGTCGCTCCTATAATTCACCCCTCCACTTT.

The sample holds one count of this clone. The chain recombines TRBV11-3 with TRBJ1-1, with TRBD1 as a possible D gene (5 bases). The germline V and J ends were trimmed by 5 bases and 6 bases, with 13 bases remaining between them. The CDR3 spans 13 residues. Germline CDR1 is SGHNT and CDR2 is YENEEA. The CDR3 is CASSSRVDSEAFF. The CDR3 DNA reads TGTGCCAGCAGCAGCAGGGTGGACTCTGAAGCTTTCTTT.

J is TRBJ2-2 and V is TRBV5-1, with D tentatively TRBD1 (5 bases). Germline V gene sequence: CDR1 SGHRS, CDR2 YFSETQ. The CDR3 contains 15 residues. Trimming left V 0 bases short and J 0 bases short, with 6 bases between. Written as DNA, the CDR3 is TGCGCCAGCAGCTTGGCAGGGTCGAACACCGGGGAGCTGTTTTTT. It yields the protein CASSLAGSNTGELFF.

The chain is built from TRBV10-2 and TRBJ2-7; perhaps TRBD1 as D (5 bases). Germline V gene sequence: CDR1 WSHSY, CDR2 SAAADI. Trimming stripped 0 bases from V and 7 bases from J, with 19 bases between. The CDR3 sequence is 16 residues long. DNA of the CDR3: TGCGCCAGCAGTGAGTCGACATGGGGTGGCAGGGTTGAGCAGTACTTC. This sequence encodes CASSESTWGGRVEQYF.

The gene calls are TRBV6-6 and TRBJ2-7, with a weak D call TRBD1 (5 bases). V was shortened by 7 bases and J by 3 bases, with 16 bases between the two germline ends. Germline CDR1 reads MNHNY; CDR2 reads SVGAGI (reference sequence). The CDR3 covers 14 residues. In DNA, the CDR3 is TGTGCCAGCACCCTTTCAGGGCCCTTCTACGAGCAGTACTTC. Protein sequence: CASTLSGPFYEQYF.

This rearrangement joins TRBV7-9 to TRBJ2-1, with 7 bases lining up with TRBD2. Germline V gene data show CDR1 as SEHNR and CDR2 as FQNEAQ (reference sequence). This CDR3 is built from 17 residues. Trimming cost V 6 bases and J 3 bases; bases outside gene matches: 14. As DNA, the CDR3 is TGTGCCAGCAGTTCTTCTTTCGTCCCTAGCGGCTACAATGAGCAGTTCTTC. Its protein is CASSSSFVPSGYNEQFF.

The chain has TRBV7-9 and TRBJ2-2, with D unresolved. With 1 base removed from V and 8 bases from J, the gap between germline ends came to 2 bases. Germline loops: CDR1 SEHNR, CDR2 FQNEAQ (reference sequence). This CDR3 contains 11 residues. This CDR3 is CASSLVGELFF. CDR3 sequence (DNA): TGTGCCAGCAGCTTAGTTGGGGAGCTGTTTTTT.

The rearrangement links TRBV19 to TRBJ1-5; D not certain. Trimming removed 4 bases at V and 6 bases at J, with 13 bases between. Germline CDR1 LNHDA, CDR2 SQIVND (reference sequence). CDR3 length: 14 amino acids. CDR3: CASSSQAAGQPQHF. DNA for the CDR3: TGTGCCAGTAGTAGCCAGGCGGCGGGTCAGCCCCAGCATTTT.

The J gene is TRBJ1-1, the V gene TRBV5-1; D possibly corresponds to TRBD1 (5 bases). Trimming shortened V by 5 bases and J by 4 bases, and 12 bases separated the two germline ends. The CDR3 is 13 residues long. The germline CDR1 and CDR2 sequences are SGHRS and YFSETQ. CDR3 nucleotides: TGCGCCAGCAGATTGACGGGGGTCACTGAAGCTTTCTTT. It codes for CASRLTGVTEAFF.

CDR3 residues: CASSESIFGNTEAFF. The CDR3 region has the DNA TGTGCCAGCAGTGAATCTATATTCGGGAACACTGAAGCTTTCTTT. V usage is TRBV25-1 and J usage is TRBJ1-1; the D is unclear. The germline CDR1 and CDR2 sequences are MGHDK and SYGVNS. V was trimmed by 1 base and J by 1 base, leaving 10 bases between them. The CDR3 covers 15 residues.

This CDR3 reads CASSPRGRDYEQYF. DNA for the CDR3: TGTGCCAGTAGTCCTCGCGGCAGGGACTACGAGCAGTACTTC. The rearrangement links TRBV19 to TRBJ2-7; maybe TRBD1 (5 bases). Germline V gene lookup returns CDR1 LNHDA and CDR2 SQIVND (reference sequence). This CDR3 comprises 14 residues. Trimming took off 5 bases at V and 3 bases at J, with 14 bases between the two ends.